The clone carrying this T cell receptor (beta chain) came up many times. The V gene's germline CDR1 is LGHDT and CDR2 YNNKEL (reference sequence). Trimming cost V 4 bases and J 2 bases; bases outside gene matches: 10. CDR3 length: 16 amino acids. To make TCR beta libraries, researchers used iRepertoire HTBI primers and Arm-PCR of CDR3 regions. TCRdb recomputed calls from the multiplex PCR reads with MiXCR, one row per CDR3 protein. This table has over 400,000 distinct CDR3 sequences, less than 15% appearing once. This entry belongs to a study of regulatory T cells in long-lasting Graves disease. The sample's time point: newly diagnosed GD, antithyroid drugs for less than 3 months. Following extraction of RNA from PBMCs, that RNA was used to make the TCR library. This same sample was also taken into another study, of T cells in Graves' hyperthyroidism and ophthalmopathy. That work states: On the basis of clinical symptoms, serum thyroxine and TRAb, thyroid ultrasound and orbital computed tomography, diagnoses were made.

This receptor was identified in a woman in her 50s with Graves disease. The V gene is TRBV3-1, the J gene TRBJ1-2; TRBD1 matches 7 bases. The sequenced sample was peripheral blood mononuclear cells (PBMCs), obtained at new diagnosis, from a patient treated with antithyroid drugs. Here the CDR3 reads CASSRYRDSINYGYTF. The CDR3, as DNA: TGTGCCAGCAGCCGATACCGGGACAGCATCAACTATGGCTACACCTTC.